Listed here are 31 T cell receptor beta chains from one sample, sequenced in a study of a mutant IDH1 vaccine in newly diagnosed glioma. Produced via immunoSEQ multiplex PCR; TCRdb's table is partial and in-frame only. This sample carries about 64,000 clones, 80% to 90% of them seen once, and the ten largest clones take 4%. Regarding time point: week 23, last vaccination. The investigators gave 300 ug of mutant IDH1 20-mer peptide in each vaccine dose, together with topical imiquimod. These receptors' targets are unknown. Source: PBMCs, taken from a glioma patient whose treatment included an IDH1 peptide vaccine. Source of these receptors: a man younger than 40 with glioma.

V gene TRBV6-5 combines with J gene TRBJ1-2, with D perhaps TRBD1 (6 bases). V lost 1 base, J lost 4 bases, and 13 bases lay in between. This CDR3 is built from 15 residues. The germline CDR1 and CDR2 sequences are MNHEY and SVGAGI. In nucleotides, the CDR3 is TGTGCCAGCAGTTACTTTTTTGGGGGCCTCTATGGCTACACCTTC. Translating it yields CASSYFFGGLYGYTF.

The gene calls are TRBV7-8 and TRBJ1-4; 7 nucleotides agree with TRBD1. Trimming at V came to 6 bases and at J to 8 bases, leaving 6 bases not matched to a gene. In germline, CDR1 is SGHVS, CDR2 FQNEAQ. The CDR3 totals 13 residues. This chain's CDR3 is CASRDRAREKLFF. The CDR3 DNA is TGTGCCAGCAGAGACAGGGCGAGGGAAAAACTGTTTTTT.

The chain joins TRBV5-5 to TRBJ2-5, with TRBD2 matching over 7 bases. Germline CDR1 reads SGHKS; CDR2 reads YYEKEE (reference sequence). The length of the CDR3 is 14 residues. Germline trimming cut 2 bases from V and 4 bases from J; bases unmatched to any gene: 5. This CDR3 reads CASSFPGGGETQYF. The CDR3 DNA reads TGTGCCAGCAGCTTCCCGGGGGGAGGAGAGACCCAGTACTTC.

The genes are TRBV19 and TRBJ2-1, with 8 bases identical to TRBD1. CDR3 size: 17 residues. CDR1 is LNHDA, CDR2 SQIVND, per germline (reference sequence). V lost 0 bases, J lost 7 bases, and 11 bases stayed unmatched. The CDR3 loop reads CASSIDQTGGRMNEQFF. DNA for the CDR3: TGTGCCAGTAGTATAGATCAAACAGGGGGGAGAATGAATGAGCAGTTCTTC. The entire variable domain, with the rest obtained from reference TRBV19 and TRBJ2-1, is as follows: DGGITQSPKYLFRKEGQNVTLSCEQNLNHDAMYWYRQDPGQGLRLIYYSQIVNDFQKGDIAEGYSVSREKKESFPLTVTSAQKNPTAFYLCASSIDQTGGRMNEQFFGPGTRLTVL.

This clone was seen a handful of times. CDR3 coding DNA: TGTGCCAGCAGTGAAGCTGCGGGGGGGCCGGATGAGCAGTTCTTC. This translates into CASSEAAGGPDEQFF. The V gene is TRBV6-1, the J gene TRBJ2-1, with 9 bases that match TRBD2. CDR3 length equals 15 residues. Germline CDR1 is MNHNS and CDR2 is SASEGT. Trimming at V came to 0 bases and at J to 8 bases, leaving 5 bases not matched to a gene.

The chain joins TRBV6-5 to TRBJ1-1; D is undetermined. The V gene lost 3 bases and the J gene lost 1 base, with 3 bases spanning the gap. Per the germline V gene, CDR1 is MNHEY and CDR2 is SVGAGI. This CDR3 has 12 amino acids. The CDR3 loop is CASSYQNTEAFF. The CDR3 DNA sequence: TGTGCCAGCAGTTATCAGAACACTGAAGCTTTCTTT.

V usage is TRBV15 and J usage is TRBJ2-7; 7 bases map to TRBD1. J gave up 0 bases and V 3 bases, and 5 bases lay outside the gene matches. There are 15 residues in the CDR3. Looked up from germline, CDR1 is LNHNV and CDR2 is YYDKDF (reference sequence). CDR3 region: CATSSLRGSSYEQYF. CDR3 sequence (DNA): TGTGCCACCAGCAGCCTCAGGGGGAGCTCCTACGAGCAGTACTTC.

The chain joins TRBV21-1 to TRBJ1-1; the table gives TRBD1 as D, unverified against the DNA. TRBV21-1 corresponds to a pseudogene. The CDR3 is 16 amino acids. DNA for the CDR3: TGTGCCAGCAGCATCCAGGGGGCGAGGGCTGGCGCTGAAGCTTTCTTT. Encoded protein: CASSIQGARAGAEAFF.

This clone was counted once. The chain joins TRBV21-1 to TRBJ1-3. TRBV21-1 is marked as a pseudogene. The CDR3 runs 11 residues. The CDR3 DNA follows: TGTGCCAGCAGCGTCAGAGACACCATATATTTT. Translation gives CASSVRDTIYF.

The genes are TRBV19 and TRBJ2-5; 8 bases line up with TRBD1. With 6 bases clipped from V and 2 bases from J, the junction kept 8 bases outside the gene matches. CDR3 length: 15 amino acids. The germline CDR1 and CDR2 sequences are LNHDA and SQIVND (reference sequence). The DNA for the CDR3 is TGTGCCAGTAGGCGACGACAGGGGCAGCAAGAGACCCAGTACTTC. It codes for CASRRRQGQQETQYF.

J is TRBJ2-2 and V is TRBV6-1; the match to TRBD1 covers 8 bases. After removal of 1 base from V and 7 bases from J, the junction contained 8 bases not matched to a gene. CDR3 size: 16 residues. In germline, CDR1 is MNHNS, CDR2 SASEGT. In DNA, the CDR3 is TGTGCCAGCAGTGAAGGCAGGGGGCGATTGGGCGGGGAGCTGTTTTTT. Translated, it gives CASSEGRGRLGGELFF.

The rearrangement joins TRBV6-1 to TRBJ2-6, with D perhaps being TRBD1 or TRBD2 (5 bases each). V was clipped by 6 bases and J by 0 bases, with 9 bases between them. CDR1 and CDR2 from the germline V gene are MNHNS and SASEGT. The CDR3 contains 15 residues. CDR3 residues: CASRLGGSGANVLTF. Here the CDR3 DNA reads TGTGCCAGCAGGCTTGGGGGCTCTGGGGCCAACGTCCTGACTTTC.

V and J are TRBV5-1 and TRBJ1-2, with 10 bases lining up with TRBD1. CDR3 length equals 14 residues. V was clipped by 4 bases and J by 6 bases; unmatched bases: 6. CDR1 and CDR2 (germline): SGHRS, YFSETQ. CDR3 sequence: CASSLGQGRNGYTF. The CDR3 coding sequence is TGCGCCAGCAGCCTGGGACAGGGGCGCAATGGCTACACCTTC.

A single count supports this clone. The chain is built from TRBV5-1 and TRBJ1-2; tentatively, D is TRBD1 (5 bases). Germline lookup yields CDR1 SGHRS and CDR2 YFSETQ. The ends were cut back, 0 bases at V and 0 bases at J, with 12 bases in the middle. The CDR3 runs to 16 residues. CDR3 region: CASSLDPGRANYGYTF. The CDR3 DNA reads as TGCGCCAGCAGCTTGGACCCGGGACGGGCTAACTATGGCTACACCTTC. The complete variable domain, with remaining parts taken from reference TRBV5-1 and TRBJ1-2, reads KAGVTQTPRYLIKTRGQQVTLSCSPISGHRSVSWYQQTPGQGLQFLFEYFSETQRNKGNFPGRFSGRQFSNSRSEMNVSTLELGDSALYLCASSLDPGRANYGYTFGSGTRLTVV.

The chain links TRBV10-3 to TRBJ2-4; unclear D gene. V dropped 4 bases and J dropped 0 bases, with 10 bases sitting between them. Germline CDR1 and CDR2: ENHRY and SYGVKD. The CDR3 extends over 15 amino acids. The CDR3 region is CAISATRIAKNIQYF. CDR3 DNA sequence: TGTGCCATCAGTGCCACACGGATAGCCAAAAACATTCAGTACTTC.

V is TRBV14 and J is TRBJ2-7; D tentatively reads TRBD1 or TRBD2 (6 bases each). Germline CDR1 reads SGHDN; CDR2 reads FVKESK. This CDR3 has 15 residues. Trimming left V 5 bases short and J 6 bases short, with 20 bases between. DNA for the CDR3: TGTGCCAGCAGCTCACAGGGACTCTTGAGGAGCGAGCAGTACTTC. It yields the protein CASSSQGLLRSEQYF.

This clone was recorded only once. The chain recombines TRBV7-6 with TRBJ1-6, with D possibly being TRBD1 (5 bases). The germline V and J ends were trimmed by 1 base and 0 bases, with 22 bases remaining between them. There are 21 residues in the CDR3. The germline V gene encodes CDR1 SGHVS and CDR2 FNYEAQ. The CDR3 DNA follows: TGTGCCAGCAGCTTAGTCGCGGTTCGGCAGGGAGGGAGCTCCTATAATTCACCCCTCCACTTT. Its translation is CASSLVAVRQGGSSYNSPLHF.

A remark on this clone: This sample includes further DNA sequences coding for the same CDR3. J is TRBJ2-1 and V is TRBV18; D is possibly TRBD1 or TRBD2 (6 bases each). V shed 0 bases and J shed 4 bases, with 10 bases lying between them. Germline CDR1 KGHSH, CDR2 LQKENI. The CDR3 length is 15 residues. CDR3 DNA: TGTGCCAGCTCACCACCCGGGGGCCTGTACAATGAGCAGTTCTTC. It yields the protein CASSPPGGLYNEQFF.

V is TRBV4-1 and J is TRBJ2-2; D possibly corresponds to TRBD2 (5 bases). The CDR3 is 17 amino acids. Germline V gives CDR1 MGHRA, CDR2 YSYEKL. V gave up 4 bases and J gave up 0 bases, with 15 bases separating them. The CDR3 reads CASSPSGRVSNTGELFF. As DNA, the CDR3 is TGCGCCAGCAGCCCGAGCGGTAGGGTTTCGAACACCGGGGAGCTGTTTTTT.

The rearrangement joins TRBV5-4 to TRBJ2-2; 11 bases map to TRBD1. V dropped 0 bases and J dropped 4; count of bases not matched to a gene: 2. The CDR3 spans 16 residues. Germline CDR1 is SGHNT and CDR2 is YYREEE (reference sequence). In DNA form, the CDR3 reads TGTGCCAGCAGCTTGGCGGGACAGGGGGTCACCGGGGAGCTGTTTTTT. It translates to CASSLAGQGVTGELFF.

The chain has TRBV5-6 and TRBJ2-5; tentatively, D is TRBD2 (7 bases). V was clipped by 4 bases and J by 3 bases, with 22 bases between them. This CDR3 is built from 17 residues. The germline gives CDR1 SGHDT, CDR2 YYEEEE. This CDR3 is CASSVGAGADNKETQYF. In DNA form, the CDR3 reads TGTGCCAGCAGCGTGGGGGCGGGGGCTGACAATAAAGAGACCCAGTACTTC.

The CDR3 sequence: CASSIVPRLNTEAFF. The CDR3 bases are TGTGCCAGTAGTATAGTACCCAGATTGAACACTGAAGCTTTCTTT. The chain couples TRBV19 to TRBJ1-1, with unresolved D. V was cut by 1 base and J by 0 bases, with 9 bases left in between. CDR1 LNHDA and CDR2 SQIVND come from the germline V gene (reference sequence). CDR3 length equals 15 residues.

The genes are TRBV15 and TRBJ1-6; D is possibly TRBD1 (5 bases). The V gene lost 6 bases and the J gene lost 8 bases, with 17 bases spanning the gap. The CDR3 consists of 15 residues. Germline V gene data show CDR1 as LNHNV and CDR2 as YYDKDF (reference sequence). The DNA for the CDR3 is TGTGCCACCAGGGATGGACTTGGGGGGGATTCACCCCTCCACTTT. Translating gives CATRDGLGGDSPLHF.

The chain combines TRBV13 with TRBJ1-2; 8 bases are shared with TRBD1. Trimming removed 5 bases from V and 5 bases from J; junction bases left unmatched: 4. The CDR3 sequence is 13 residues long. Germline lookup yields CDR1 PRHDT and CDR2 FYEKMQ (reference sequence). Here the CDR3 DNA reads TGTGCCAGCAGCCAGGGGACAGGTTATGGCTACACCTTC. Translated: CASSQGTGYGYTF.

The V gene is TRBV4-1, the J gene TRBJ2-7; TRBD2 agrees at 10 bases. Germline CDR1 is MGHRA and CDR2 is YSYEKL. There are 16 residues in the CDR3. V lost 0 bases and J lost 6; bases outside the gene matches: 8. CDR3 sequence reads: CASSQEPAGGRLEQYF. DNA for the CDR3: TGCGCCAGCAGCCAAGAGCCAGCGGGGGGGCGTCTCGAGCAGTACTTC.

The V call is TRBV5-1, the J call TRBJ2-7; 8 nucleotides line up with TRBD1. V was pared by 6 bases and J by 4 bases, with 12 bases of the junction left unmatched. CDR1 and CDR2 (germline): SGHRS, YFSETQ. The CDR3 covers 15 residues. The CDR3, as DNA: TGCGCCAGCAAATTTTTTGACAGGGGACAATACGAGCAGTACTTC. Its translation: CASKFFDRGQYEQYF.

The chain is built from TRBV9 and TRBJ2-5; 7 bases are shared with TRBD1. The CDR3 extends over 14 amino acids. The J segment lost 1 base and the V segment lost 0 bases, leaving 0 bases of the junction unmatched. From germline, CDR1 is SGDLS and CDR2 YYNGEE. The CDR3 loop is CASSVGTGQETQYF. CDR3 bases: TGTGCCAGCAGCGTAGGGACAGGCCAAGAGACCCAGTACTTC.

Here the CDR3 reads CASSPLRFTNTEAFF. The CDR3 DNA follows: TGTGCCAGCAGCCCGCTCAGGTTTACGAACACTGAAGCTTTCTTT. The chain is built from TRBV5-4 and TRBJ1-1; no reliable D call. V was clipped by 4 bases and J by 1 base, with 14 bases between them. CDR3 length equals 15 residues. The germline CDR1 and CDR2 sequences are SGHNT and YYREEE (reference sequence).

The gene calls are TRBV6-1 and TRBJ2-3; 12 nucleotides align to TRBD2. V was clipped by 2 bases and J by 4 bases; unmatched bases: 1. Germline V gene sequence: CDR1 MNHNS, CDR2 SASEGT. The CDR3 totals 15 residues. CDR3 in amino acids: CASSESSGGADTQYF. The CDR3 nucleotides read TGTGCCAGCAGTGAATCTAGCGGGGGGGCAGATACGCAGTATTTT.

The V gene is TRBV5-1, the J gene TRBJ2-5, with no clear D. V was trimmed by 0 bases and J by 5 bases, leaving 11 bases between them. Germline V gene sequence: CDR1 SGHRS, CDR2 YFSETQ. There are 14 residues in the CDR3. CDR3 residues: CASSLGSPEETQYF. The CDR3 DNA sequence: TGCGCCAGCAGCTTGGGTTCGCCCGAGGAGACCCAGTACTTC.

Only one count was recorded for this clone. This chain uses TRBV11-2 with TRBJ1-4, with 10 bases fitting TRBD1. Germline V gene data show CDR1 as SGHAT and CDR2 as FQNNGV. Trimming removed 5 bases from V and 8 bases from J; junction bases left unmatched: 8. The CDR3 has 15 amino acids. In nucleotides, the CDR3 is TGTGCCAGCAGCGACCGGGACAGGGGTAGCGAAAAACTGTTTTTT. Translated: CASSDRDRGSEKLFF.